The rows below give T cell receptor beta chains drawn from one sample of a study of regulatory T cells in long-lasting Graves disease. Using its own MiXCR run on the multiplex PCR reads, TCRdb lists one record per CDR3 protein. The sample includes about 310,000 distinct CDR3 sequences, over 15% of them seen just once. The sequencing here drew on peripheral blood mononuclear cells (PBMCs), taken at new diagnosis, from a patient treated with antithyroid drugs. These receptors were collected from a female donor with Graves disease. Both conserved end residues are part of each CDR3. The D gene is left open where the match is weak. The size field is filled for only some rows; it gives once, few, many or a size class.

V gene: TRBV30
clone size: NA
J gene: TRBJ2-7
D gene: TRBD2
CDR3 DNA: TGTGCCTGGAGTGTAAAACTAGCGGGAGGGGAGAAGGGCTACGAGCAGTACTTC
CDR3 protein: CAWSVKLAGGEKGYEQYF

V gene: TRBV5-1
clone size: many
J gene: TRBJ2-1
D gene: TRBD2
CDR3 DNA: TGCGCCAGCAGCTTGGCCCCACTAGCGGGGAACAATGAGCAGTTCTTC
CDR3 protein: CASSLAPLAGNNEQFF

V gene: TRBV12-3/TRBV12-4
clone size: NA
J gene: TRBJ2-2
D gene: NA
CDR3 DNA: TGTGCCAGCACCTCTCCCGGGACGGGCACCGGGGAGCTGTTTTTT
CDR3 protein: CASTSPGTGTGELFF

V gene: TRBV7-2
clone size: NA
J gene: TRBJ2-3
D gene: TRBD2
CDR3 DNA: TGTGCCAGCAGCTTAGAGGGACTAGCGTTCACAGATACGCAGTATTTT
CDR3 protein: CASSLEGLAFTDTQYF

V gene: TRBV12-3/TRBV12-4
clone size: once
J gene: TRBJ1-1
D gene: TRBD1
CDR3 DNA: TGTGCCAGCAGTTCGACAGGGGGCGACGCTGAAGCTTTCTTT
CDR3 protein: CASSSTGGDAEAFF

V gene: TRBV9
clone size: many
J gene: TRBJ2-7
D gene: NA
CDR3 DNA: TGTGCCAGTGGGCCAGGTACTACTACGTACGAGCAGTACTTC
CDR3 protein: CASGPGTTTYEQYF

V gene: TRBV4-1
clone size: many
J gene: TRBJ1-5
D gene: NA
CDR3 DNA: TGCGCCAGCAGCCAAGATCCGACGGGGTATCAGCCCCAGCATTTT
CDR3 protein: CASSQDPTGYQPQHF

V gene: TRBV12-3/TRBV12-4
clone size: many
J gene: TRBJ2-6
D gene: NA
CDR3 DNA: TGTGCCAGCAGTCCGAGGGGGGACTCTGGGGCCAACGTCCTGACTTTC
CDR3 protein: CASSPRGDSGANVLTF

V gene: TRBV7-2
clone size: many
J gene: TRBJ2-3
D gene: NA
CDR3 DNA: TGTGCCAGCAGCTTAGCGGCCCCGATTGCAGATACGCAGTATTTT
CDR3 protein: CASSLAAPIADTQYF

V gene: TRBV6-1
clone size: NA
J gene: TRBJ2-3
D gene: TRBD1
CDR3 DNA: TGTGCCAGCAGCCCCGCGGCTTGGCAGGGGGCTTCAACAGATACGCAGTATTTT
CDR3 protein: CASSPAAWQGASTDTQYF

V gene: TRBV7-9
clone size: many
J gene: TRBJ2-2
D gene: NA
CDR3 DNA: TGTGCCAGCAGCCAAATAGCGGACACCGGGGAGCTGTTTTTT
CDR3 protein: CASSQIADTGELFF

V gene: TRBV6-9
clone size: many
J gene: TRBJ2-5
D gene: TRBD1
CDR3 DNA: TGTGCCGCCAGACAGGGGTATTCAGAGACCCAGTACTTC
CDR3 protein: CAARQGYSETQYF

V gene: TRBV19
clone size: NA
J gene: TRBJ2-7
D gene: TRBD2
CDR3 DNA: TGTGCCAGTAGTATCCCTGGAGCGGGAGGCCACGAGCAGTACTTC
CDR3 protein: CASSIPGAGGHEQYF

V gene: TRBV20-1
clone size: many
J gene: TRBJ1-6
D gene: TRBD1
CDR3 DNA: TGCAGTGCCCGGACAGGGAGATTCGTCAATTCACCCCTCCACTTT
CDR3 protein: CSARTGRFVNSPLHF